Sequencing of this T cell receptor (beta chain) was carried out in a study of T cell changes during pregnancy in multiple sclerosis. The germline gives CDR1 SQVTM, CDR2 ANQGSEA. The CDR3 is 12 amino acids. Between the trimmed V and J ends, which lost 6 bases and 4 bases, there was a span of 12 bases. Produced via immunoSEQ multiplex PCR; TCRdb's table is partial and in-frame only. This sample carries about 24,000 clones, 88% of them seen once, and the ten largest clones take about 0.68%. This receptor was obtained from a female donor in good health, enrolled as a control in a pregnancy study. This specimen consisted of CD4+ T cells from peripheral blood mononuclear cells, obtained in the first trimester of pregnancy. This chain uses TRBV29-1 with TRBJ1-1; D is unresolved. CDR3 nucleotide sequence: TGCAGCGTCATTGATGGAGGCACTGAAGCTTTCTTT. Its translation: CSVIDGGTEAFF.